This T cell receptor beta chain was sequenced for a study of blood T cells in healthy people across ages. A second about 6 to 12 cycle PCR used barcoded and J-beta primers. Template switching added a 12-random-nucleotide identifier to every cDNA molecule. TCRdb reprocessed the 5' RACE reads via MiXCR and lists one record per CDR3 protein. Of about 290,000 distinct CDR3 sequences listed, around 29% are singletons. Broader study findings: Donors of long life had a larger count of naive CD4+ cells and greater diversity than aged donors.

Of note for this clonotype: Its antigen is unidentified.

The germline V gene encodes CDR1 DFQATT and CDR2 SNEGSKA (reference sequence). CDR3 length equals 16 residues. Unmatched junction bases numbered 11, after V lost 6 bases and J lost 1 base. The chain recombines TRBV20-1 with TRBJ2-3, with 9 bases that match TRBD2. The clonotype was recovered from a woman aged 65 to 85 in good health. The sequencing sample was made of blood. The CDR3 DNA follows: TGCAGTGCCCCCTGGCCCAGGACTAGCGGCACAGATACGCAGTATTTT. This sequence encodes CSAPWPRTSGTDTQYF.